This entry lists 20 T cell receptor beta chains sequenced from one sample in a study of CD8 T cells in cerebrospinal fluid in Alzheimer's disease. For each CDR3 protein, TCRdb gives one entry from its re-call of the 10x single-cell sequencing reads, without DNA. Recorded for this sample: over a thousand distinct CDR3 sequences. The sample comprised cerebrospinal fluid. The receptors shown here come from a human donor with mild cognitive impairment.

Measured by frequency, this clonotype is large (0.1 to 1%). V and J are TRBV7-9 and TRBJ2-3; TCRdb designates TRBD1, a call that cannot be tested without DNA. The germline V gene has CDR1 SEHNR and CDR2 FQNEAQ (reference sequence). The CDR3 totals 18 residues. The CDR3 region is CASSDRDRGPVFTDTQYF. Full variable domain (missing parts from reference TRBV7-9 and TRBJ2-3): DTGVSQNPRHKITKRGQNVTFRCDPISEHNRLYWYRQTLGQGPEFLTYFQNEAQLEKSRLLSDRFSAERPKGSFSTLEIQRTEQGDSAMYLCASSDRDRGPVFTDTQYFGPGTRLTVL.

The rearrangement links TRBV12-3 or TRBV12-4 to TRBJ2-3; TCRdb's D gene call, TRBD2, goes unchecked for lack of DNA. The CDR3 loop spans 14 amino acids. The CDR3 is CASSGLAGGLEQYF.

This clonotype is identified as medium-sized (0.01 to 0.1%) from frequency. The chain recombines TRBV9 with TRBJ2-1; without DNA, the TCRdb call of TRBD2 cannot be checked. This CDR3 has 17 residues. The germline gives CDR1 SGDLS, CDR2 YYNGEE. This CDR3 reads CASSYSGRLSSYNEQFF.

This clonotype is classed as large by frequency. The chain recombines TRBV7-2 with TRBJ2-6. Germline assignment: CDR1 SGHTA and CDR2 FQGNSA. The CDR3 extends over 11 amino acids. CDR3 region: CASSGANVLTF.

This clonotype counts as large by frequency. The CDR3 here is CASSQFGANVLTF. This chain uses TRBV3-1 with TRBJ2-6. Germline CDR1 LGHDT, CDR2 YNNKEL (reference sequence). CDR3 length equals 13 residues.

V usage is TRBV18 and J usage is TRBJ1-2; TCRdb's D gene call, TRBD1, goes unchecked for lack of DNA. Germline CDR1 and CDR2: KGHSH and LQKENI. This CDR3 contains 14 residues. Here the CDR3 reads CASSRLQGNDGYTF. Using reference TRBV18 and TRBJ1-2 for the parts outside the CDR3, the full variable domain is NAGVMQNPRHLVRRRGQEARLRCSPMKGHSHVYWYRQLPEEGLKFMVYLQKENIIDESGMPKERFSAEFPKEGPSILRIQQVVRGDSAAYFCASSRLQGNDGYTFGSGTRLTVV.

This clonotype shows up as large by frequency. The CDR3 sequence is CASSQRGTGFTPGYEQYF. This chain links TRBV3-1 with TRBJ2-7; the TCRdb D gene call, TRBD1, has no DNA to confirm it. Germline CDR1 reads LGHDT; CDR2 reads YNNKEL (reference sequence). The length of the CDR3 is 18 residues.

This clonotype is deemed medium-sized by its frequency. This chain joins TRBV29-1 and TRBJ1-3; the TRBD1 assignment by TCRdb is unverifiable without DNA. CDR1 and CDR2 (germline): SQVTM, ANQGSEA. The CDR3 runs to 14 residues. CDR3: CSVGGSGSGNTIYF.

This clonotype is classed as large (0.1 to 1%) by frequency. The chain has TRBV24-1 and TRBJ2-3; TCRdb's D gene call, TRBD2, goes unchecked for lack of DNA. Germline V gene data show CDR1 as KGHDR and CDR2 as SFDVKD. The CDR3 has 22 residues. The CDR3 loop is CATLVNLQDRIRLAVYTDTQYF.

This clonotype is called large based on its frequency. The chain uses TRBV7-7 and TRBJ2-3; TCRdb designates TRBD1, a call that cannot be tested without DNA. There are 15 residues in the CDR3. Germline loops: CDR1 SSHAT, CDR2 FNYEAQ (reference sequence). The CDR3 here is CASSPDRGRTDTQYF.

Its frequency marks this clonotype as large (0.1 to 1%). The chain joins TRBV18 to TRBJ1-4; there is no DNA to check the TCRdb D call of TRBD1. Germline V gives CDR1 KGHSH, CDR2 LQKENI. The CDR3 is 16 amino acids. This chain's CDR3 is CASSPPLGDADEKLFF.

CDR3 sequence reads: CAWSENYNSPLHF. The chain is built from TRBV30 and TRBJ1-6. The CDR3 runs 13 residues. The germline CDR1 and CDR2 sequences are GTSNPN and SVGIG (reference sequence). The variable domain in full, completed from reference TRBV30 and TRBJ1-6, reads SQTIHQWPATLVQPVGSPLSLECTVEGTSNPNLYWYRQAAGRGLQLLFYSVGIGQISSEVPQNLSASRPQDRQFILSSKKLLLSDSGFYLCAWSENYNSPLHFGNGTRLTVT.

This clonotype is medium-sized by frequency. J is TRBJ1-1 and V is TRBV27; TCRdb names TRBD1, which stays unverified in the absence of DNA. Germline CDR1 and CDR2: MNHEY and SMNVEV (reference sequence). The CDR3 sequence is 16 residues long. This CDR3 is CASSWDILSMNTEAFF.

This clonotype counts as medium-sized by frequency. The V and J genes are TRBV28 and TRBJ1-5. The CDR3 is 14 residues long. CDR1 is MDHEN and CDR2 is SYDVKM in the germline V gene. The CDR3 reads CASSLQGENQPQHF. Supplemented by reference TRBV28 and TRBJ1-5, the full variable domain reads DVKVTQSSRYLVKRTGEKVFLECVQDMDHENMFWYRQDPGLGLRLIYFSYDVKMKEKGDIPEGYSVSREKKERFSLILESASTNQTSMYLCASSLQGENQPQHFGDGTRLSIL.

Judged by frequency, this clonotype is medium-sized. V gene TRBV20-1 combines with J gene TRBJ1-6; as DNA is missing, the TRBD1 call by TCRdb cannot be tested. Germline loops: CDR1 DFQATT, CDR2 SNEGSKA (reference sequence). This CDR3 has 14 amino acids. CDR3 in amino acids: CSARTGQYNSPLHF.

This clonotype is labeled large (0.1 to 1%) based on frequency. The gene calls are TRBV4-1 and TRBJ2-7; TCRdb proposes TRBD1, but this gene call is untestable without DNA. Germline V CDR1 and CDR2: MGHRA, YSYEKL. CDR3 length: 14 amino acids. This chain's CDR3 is CASSQEDRVDEQYF.

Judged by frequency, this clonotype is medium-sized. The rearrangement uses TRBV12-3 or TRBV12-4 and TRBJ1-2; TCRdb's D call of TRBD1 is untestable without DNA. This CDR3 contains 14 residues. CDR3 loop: CASSLKAGSYGYTF.

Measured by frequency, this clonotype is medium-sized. The CDR3 region is CASSLTVGGGYTF. V gene TRBV28 combines with J gene TRBJ1-2; the D call from TCRdb, TRBD1, cannot be confirmed without DNA. Per germline, CDR1 MDHEN and CDR2 SYDVKM. The CDR3 totals 13 residues.

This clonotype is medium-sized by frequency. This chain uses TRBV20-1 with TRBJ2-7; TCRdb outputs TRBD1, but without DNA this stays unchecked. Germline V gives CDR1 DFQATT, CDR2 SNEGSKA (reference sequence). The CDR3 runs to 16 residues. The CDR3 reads CSARNDRTGNSYEQYF.

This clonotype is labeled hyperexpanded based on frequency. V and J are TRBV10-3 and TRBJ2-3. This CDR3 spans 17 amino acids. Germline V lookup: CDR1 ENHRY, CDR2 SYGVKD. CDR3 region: CAISESSETLSTDTQYF.